The 13 T cell receptor beta chains below come from one sample, sequenced in a study of OX40 agonist ivuxolimab in advanced cancers. Sequenced by immunoSEQ multiplex PCR; TCRdb stores in-frame clones only, minus some. The sample carries roughly 100,000 clones, 70% to 90% recorded once. Sequenced here: CD4+ or CD8+ T cells sorted from blood, sampled in a trial of the OX40 agonist ivuxolimab. These receptors were taken from an adult with an advanced solid tumor such as melanoma, head and neck, liver or kidney cancer.

This chain joins TRBV11-1 and TRBJ2-3, with a weak D call TRBD2 (6 bases). The CDR3 runs to 17 residues. CDR1 and CDR2 (germline): SGHAT, FQDESV (reference sequence). V lost 1 base and J lost 8, with 22 bases in between. The chain's CDR3 is CASSLGANGRGLGTQYF. The CDR3 DNA is TGTGCCAGCAGCTTAGGGGCTAACGGGAGAGGTCTCGGTACGCAGTATTTT.

V is TRBV5-1 and J is TRBJ2-1; 14 bases line up with TRBD2. The germline gives CDR1 SGHRS, CDR2 YFSETQ. The CDR3 loop spans 16 amino acids. The V gene end was trimmed by 1 base and the J gene end by 4 bases; junction bases not matched to a gene: 1. CDR3 protein: CASSLRTSGGYNEQFF. In nucleotides, the CDR3 is TGCGCCAGCAGCTTGAGGACTAGCGGGGGGTACAATGAGCAGTTCTTC.

This chain connects TRBV18 to TRBJ2-5, with unresolved D. The CDR3 contains 12 residues. The germline gives CDR1 KGHSH, CDR2 LQKENI. Trimming left V 3 bases short and J 3 bases short, with 5 bases between. The CDR3 bases are TGTGCCAGCTCACCCTATAAAGAGACCCAGTACTTC. Its translation is CASSPYKETQYF.

This CDR3 reads CASRAGNEQFF. The CDR3 nucleotides read TGCGCCAGCAGGGCGGGTAATGAGCAGTTCTTC. The gene calls are TRBV5-1 and TRBJ2-1, with a possible D match to TRBD2 (5 bases). V lost 5 bases to trimming and J lost 7 bases, with 7 bases between them. The CDR3 consists of 11 residues. Per the germline V gene, CDR1 is SGHRS and CDR2 is YFSETQ.

This clone was seen more than once but under ten times. The J gene is TRBJ1-5, the V gene TRBV7-9, with 7 bases lining up with TRBD1. With V trimmed by 9 bases and J by 0 bases, 2 bases remained unmatched. The CDR3 extends over 13 amino acids. From germline, CDR1 is SEHNR and CDR2 FQNEAQ (reference sequence). Written as DNA, the CDR3 is TGTGCCAGTAACAGGGGTAGCAATCAGCCCCAGCATTTT. As protein: CASNRGSNQPQHF.

The rearrangement links TRBV25-1 to TRBJ1-4; a possible D gene is TRBD1 (6 bases). The CDR3 loop spans 14 amino acids. V was trimmed by 6 bases and J by 8 bases, leaving 16 bases between them. In germline, CDR1 is MGHDK, CDR2 SYGVNS. The CDR3 reads CASSVGGGNEKLFF. The CDR3 DNA is TGTGCCAGCAGCGTAGGGGGAGGAAACGAAAAACTGTTTTTT.

The chain has TRBV10-1 and TRBJ2-1, with D perhaps matching TRBD1 or TRBD2 (5 bases each). This CDR3 has 16 amino acids. With 5 bases removed from V and 4 bases from J, the gap between germline ends came to 18 bases. CDR1 WNHNN and CDR2 SYGVQD come from the germline V gene (reference sequence). The CDR3 here is CASSHRAGTQYNEQFF. The CDR3 nucleotides read TGCGCCAGCAGTCATAGAGCCGGGACGCAATACAATGAGCAGTTCTTC.

This sequence joins TRBV7-8 and TRBJ2-5; a possible D gene is TRBD2 (7 bases). Deletions cut 5 bases from V and 1 base from J, with 11 bases between. Germline V gene lookup returns CDR1 SGHVS and CDR2 FQNEAQ. This CDR3 contains 14 residues. The CDR3 protein is CASSPGGRQETQYF. CDR3 DNA sequence: TGTGCCAGCAGCCCCGGGGGGCGCCAAGAGACCCAGTACTTC. The complete variable domain, with remaining parts taken from reference TRBV7-8 and TRBJ2-5, reads GAGVSQSPRYKVAKRGQDVALRCDPISGHVSLFWYQQALGQGPEFLTYFQNEAQLDKSGLPSDRFFAERPEGSVSTLKIQRTQQEDSAVYLCASSPGGRQETQYFGPGTRLLVL.

V gene TRBV5-6 combines with J gene TRBJ2-6; D call uncertain. This CDR3 contains 14 residues. Germline CDR1 reads SGHDT; CDR2 reads YYEEEE. Between the trimmed V and J ends, which lost 2 bases and 0 bases, there was a span of 3 bases. The CDR3 here is CASSFGSGANVLTF. CDR3 sequence (DNA): TGTGCCAGCAGCTTCGGCTCTGGGGCCAACGTCCTGACTTTC.

This clone was observed a handful of times. The gene calls are TRBV30 and TRBJ1-3; D unclear. CDR1 and CDR2 from the germline V gene are GTSNPN and SVGIG (reference sequence). V dropped 0 bases and J dropped 6 bases, with 6 bases sitting between them. The CDR3 sequence is 12 residues long. The CDR3 nucleotides are TGTGCCTGGAGTGTCCTGTCAAACACCATATATTTT. Translating gives CAWSVLSNTIYF.

This chain links TRBV7-2 with TRBJ1-2; D is ambiguous. Germline-derived CDR1 and CDR2 are SGHTA and FQGNSA. Deletions cut 4 bases from V and 5 bases from J, with 14 bases between. CDR3 length: 14 amino acids. The CDR3 loop is CASSSQLGVYGYTF. For the CDR3, the DNA is TGTGCCAGCAGCTCACAACTCGGGGTGTATGGCTACACCTTC.

The genes are TRBV7-8 and TRBJ1-1; D might be TRBD1 (6 bases). The V gene lost 2 bases and the J gene lost 1 base, with 11 bases spanning the gap. Germline assignment: CDR1 SGHVS and CDR2 FQNEAQ. The CDR3 sequence is 15 residues long. CDR3 DNA sequence: TGTGCCAGCAGCTTAACAGACAGGCCGAACACTGAAGCTTTCTTT. Protein product: CASSLTDRPNTEAFF.

The chain combines TRBV5-1 with TRBJ1-1; D may be TRBD1 (5 bases). Germline values: CDR1 SGHRS, CDR2 YFSETQ. The length of the CDR3 is 15 residues. Trimming cost V 5 bases and J 1 base, with 15 bases left between them. In nucleotides, the CDR3 is TGCGCCAGCAGTCGTGCCGGGACTTGGAACACTGAAGCTTTCTTT. Protein: CASSRAGTWNTEAFF.